One and the same sample provided the 25 T cell receptor beta chains below, sequenced in a study of response to subunit inactivated influenza vaccine. TCRdb itself ran the RT-PCR reads through MiXCR, one entry per CDR3 protein. Here the sample spans roughly 650,000 distinct CDR3 sequences, more than 15% being singletons. The sequencing used PBMCs from blood, collected 12 days after vaccination. The receptors were gathered from a man aged 45-65 years who received an inactivated influenza vaccine.

This clonotype was found a few times. The chain uses TRBV14 and TRBJ1-2; no definite D call. The CDR3 consists of 13 residues. CDR1 is SGHDN and CDR2 is FVKESK in the germline V gene. V lost 4 bases and J 8 bases, leaving 14 bases between the germline ends. CDR3 protein: CASSRGRKEGYTF. CDR3 coding DNA: TGTGCCAGCAGCCGCGGACGGAAAGAGGGCTACACCTTC.

This clonotype was observed at least ten times. The V gene is TRBV5-1, the J gene TRBJ2-1, with a possible D match to TRBD1 (6 bases). Germline CDR1 and CDR2: SGHRS and YFSETQ. V lost 0 bases and J 4 bases, leaving 17 bases between the germline ends. The length of the CDR3 is 17 residues. This CDR3 is CASSLDQGFNHYNEQFF. DNA of the CDR3: TGCGCCAGCAGCTTGGACCAGGGGTTCAATCATTACAATGAGCAGTTCTTC. Combining the CDR3 with reference TRBV5-1 and TRBJ2-1 gives the whole variable domain KAGVTQTPRYLIKTRGQQVTLSCSPISGHRSVSWYQQTPGQGLQFLFEYFSETQRNKGNFPGRFSGRQFSNSRSEMNVSTLELGDSALYLCASSLDQGFNHYNEQFFGPGTRLTVL.

The chain uses TRBV18 and TRBJ1-2, with 11 positions matching TRBD1. The V gene end was trimmed by 0 bases and the J gene end by 4 bases; junction bases not matched to a gene: 7. The CDR3 is 17 amino acids. In germline, CDR1 is KGHSH, CDR2 LQKENI. CDR3 protein: CASSPPGTGGALYGYTF. Written as DNA, the CDR3 is TGTGCCAGCTCACCACCCGGGACAGGGGGTGCCCTCTATGGCTACACCTTC.

CDR3 coding DNA: TGTGCCAGCAGCGTAGGACCGGGAGGGCCCAATGAGCAGTTCTTC. Translated: CASSVGPGGPNEQFF. The V and J genes are TRBV9 and TRBJ2-1, with TRBD2 matching 8 bases. Germline V gene lookup returns CDR1 SGDLS and CDR2 YYNGEE. The CDR3 extends over 15 amino acids. Losses at the gene ends were 0 bases for V and 6 bases for J; bases not matched to a gene: 5.

The J gene is TRBJ2-5, the V gene TRBV9, with 7 bases fitting TRBD2. This CDR3 is 15 amino acids long. CDR1 and CDR2 (germline): SGDLS, YYNGEE. J gave up 5 bases and V 0 bases, and 7 bases lay outside the gene matches. CDR3 coding DNA: TGTGCCAGCAGCGTAGCGGGAGGCGCGGGCGAGACCCAGTACTTC. This gives the protein CASSVAGGAGETQYF.

J is TRBJ2-5 and V is TRBV2; D not certain. Trimming took 3 bases from V and 1 from J, leaving 6 bases between them. The CDR3 sequence is 13 residues long. The germline CDR1 and CDR2 sequences are SNHLY and FYNNEI. The DNA of the CDR3 is TGTGCCAGCAGTGACGGCCGCCAAGAGACCCAGTACTTC. Its protein product is CASSDGRQETQYF.

This clonotype has more than one count but fewer than ten. The chain combines TRBV6-1 with TRBJ1-1; D gene unclear. CDR3 length equals 15 residues. Per germline, CDR1 MNHNS and CDR2 SASEGT. Trimming shortened V by 11 bases and J by 1 base, and 20 bases separated the two germline ends. For the CDR3, the DNA is TGTGCCTCAGCACCGGTCCCTGACGCGAACACTGAAGCTTTCTTT. Residues: CASAPVPDANTEAFF.

In its sample, this clonotype was seen a few times. The rearrangement uses TRBV2 and TRBJ2-3, with D uncertain. V was shortened by 3 bases and J by 2 bases, with 12 bases between the two germline ends. The CDR3 length is 15 residues. Per the germline V gene, CDR1 is SNHLY and CDR2 is FYNNEI. In nucleotides, the CDR3 is TGTGCCAGCAGTGACAGTCTGTATCCCACAGATACGCAGTATTTT. Its protein is CASSDSLYPTDTQYF.

The chain combines TRBV5-5 with TRBJ2-3, with a weak D call TRBD2 (6 bases). Trimming took 0 bases from V and 1 from J, leaving 9 bases between them. Looked up from germline, CDR1 is SGHKS and CDR2 is YYEKEE (reference sequence). This CDR3 is 15 amino acids long. CDR3 region: CASSLGLGRTDTQYF. The CDR3 nucleotides read TGTGCCAGCAGCTTGGGACTAGGCCGCACAGATACGCAGTATTTT.

This clonotype was seen many times. The chain uses TRBV4-3 and TRBJ2-2; either TRBD1 or TRBD2 may supply D (5 bases each). The CDR3 runs to 15 residues. Deletions cut 4 bases from V and 1 base from J, with 10 bases between. Germline loops: CDR1 LGHNA, CDR2 YSLEER. CDR3 region: CASSLGVLNTGELFF. CDR3 nucleotide sequence: TGCGCCAGCAGCCTGGGGGTGTTGAACACCGGGGAGCTGTTTTTT.

V usage is TRBV6-2 or TRBV6-3 and J usage is TRBJ1-1, with D hard to call. The CDR3 extends over 12 amino acids. Germline V gives CDR1 MNHEY, CDR2 SVGEGT. Trimming removed 8 bases at V and 1 base at J, with 8 bases between. The CDR3 DNA is TGTGCCAGCGCCCGCACGAACACTGAAGCTTTCTTT. It yields the protein CASARTNTEAFF.

The chain uses TRBV5-5 and TRBJ2-3, with D perhaps TRBD2 (6 bases). This CDR3 is built from 15 residues. V was trimmed by 4 bases and J by 0 bases, leaving 12 bases between them. Germline loops: CDR1 SGHKS, CDR2 YYEKEE (reference sequence). The CDR3 coding sequence is TGTGCCAGCAGCCCGGACTACCAAAGCACAGATACGCAGTATTTT. Translation gives CASSPDYQSTDTQYF. The complete variable domain, with remaining parts taken from reference TRBV5-5 and TRBJ2-3, reads DAGVTQSPTHLIKTRGQQVTLRCSPISGHKSVSWYQQVLGQGPQFIFQYYEKEERGRGNFPDRFSARQFPNYSSELNVNALLLGDSALYLCASSPDYQSTDTQYFGPGTRLTVL.

This clonotype was picked up a small number of times. The V gene is TRBV7-8, the J gene TRBJ2-3; 10 bases align to TRBD2. The CDR3 runs 19 residues. The germline V gene encodes CDR1 SGHVS and CDR2 FQNEAQ. V lost 1 base, J lost 0 bases, and 10 bases stayed unmatched. For the CDR3, the DNA is TGTGCCAGCAGCTTAGTCCTAGCGGGAGTACTCCCAAGCACAGATACGCAGTATTTT. Translated: CASSLVLAGVLPSTDTQYF. The variable domain in full, with the rest retrieved from reference TRBV7-8 and TRBJ2-3, is GAGVSQSPRYKVAKRGQDVALRCDPISGHVSLFWYQQALGQGPEFLTYFQNEAQLDKSGLPSDRFFAERPEGSVSTLKIQRTQQEDSAVYLCASSLVLAGVLPSTDTQYFGPGTRLTVL.

The chain couples TRBV12-3 or TRBV12-4 to TRBJ2-2; D is uncertain. Trimming removed 4 bases at V and 1 base at J, with 10 bases between. The CDR3 length is 15 residues. CDR3: CASSSRTENTGELFF. DNA of the CDR3: TGTGCCAGCAGTTCCCGGACGGAGAACACCGGGGAGCTGTTTTTT.

This clonotype was counted only a few times. The rearrangement joins TRBV7-2 to TRBJ1-4; the match to TRBD1 covers 7 bases. The CDR3 has 15 amino acids. The J segment lost 2 bases and the V segment lost 5 bases, leaving 5 bases of the junction unmatched. Germline V gene sequence: CDR1 SGHTA, CDR2 FQGNSA. Here the CDR3 reads CASSIQGTTNEKLFF. CDR3 in DNA: TGTGCCAGCAGCATACAGGGGACTACTAATGAAAAACTGTTTTTT.

This chain uses TRBV29-1 with TRBJ2-7, with 7 positions matching TRBD1. J gave up 2 bases and V 2 bases, and 15 bases lay outside the gene matches. The CDR3 consists of 17 residues. In germline, CDR1 is SQVTM, CDR2 ANQGSEA. CDR3 residues: CSVEFWGRQGKAYEQYF. The CDR3, as DNA: TGCAGCGTTGAATTTTGGGGCCGACAGGGAAAGGCCTACGAGCAGTACTTC.

The chain employs TRBV16 and TRBJ2-7; D may be TRBD2 (6 bases). The CDR3 extends over 12 amino acids. V lost 5 bases and J 6 bases, leaving 11 bases between the germline ends. Germline CDR1 is KGHSY and CDR2 is FQNENV. CDR3 DNA: TGTGCCAGCAGCGCAAGGAGGGGCGAGCAGTACTTC. It codes for CASSARRGEQYF. The full variable domain, rest sourced from reference TRBV16 and TRBJ2-7, is GEEVAQTPKHLVRGEGQKAKLYCAPIKGHSYVFWYQQVLKNEFKFLISFQNENVFDETGMPKERFSAKCLPNSPCSLEIQATKLEDSAVYFCASSARRGEQYFGPGTRLTVT.

This clonotype was seen more than once but under ten times. V gene TRBV6-2 or TRBV6-3 combines with J gene TRBJ2-1, with D possibly TRBD2 on 6 matching bases. The CDR3 consists of 17 residues. Trimming removed 6 bases at V and 5 bases at J, with 23 bases between. Germline V gene data show CDR1 as MNHEY and CDR2 as SVGEGT. The CDR3 region has the DNA TGTGCCAGCAGACAAAAGCCGGGAGAGGATTTCGACAATGAGCAGTTCTTC. It specifies CASRQKPGEDFDNEQFF.

This clonotype came up a few times. This chain links TRBV4-3 with TRBJ2-2; TRBD1 is a possible D gene (6 bases). Germline V gives CDR1 LGHNA, CDR2 YSLEER. The CDR3 consists of 17 residues. The V gene lost 0 bases and the J gene lost 3 bases, with 14 bases spanning the gap. The CDR3 loop is CASSQDWVGADTGELFF. The CDR3 DNA reads TGCGCCAGCAGCCAAGATTGGGTGGGGGCGGACACCGGGGAGCTGTTTTTT.

This chain joins TRBV11-1 and TRBJ2-3; 7 bases match TRBD1. This CDR3 spans 19 amino acids. The V segment lost 5 bases and the J segment 6 bases; nucleotides outside the gene matches: 23. Germline CDR1 SGHAT, CDR2 FQDESV (reference sequence). The CDR3 sequence is CASSPYDRELSLRGDTQYF. The CDR3 DNA follows: TGTGCCAGCAGCCCCTACGACAGGGAGCTATCCCTCCGCGGTGATACGCAGTATTTT. Together with reference TRBV11-1 and TRBJ2-3, the CDR3 gives the full variable domain: EAEVAQSPRYKITEKSQAVAFWCDPISGHATLYWYRQILGQGPELLVQFQDESVVDDSQLPKDRFSAERLKGVDSTLKIQPAELGDSAMYLCASSPYDRELSLRGDTQYFGPGTRLTVL.

This clonotype was seen a few times. The V gene is TRBV28, the J gene TRBJ2-1, with 8 bases lining up with TRBD1. The CDR3 runs to 13 residues. Germline V gene lookup returns CDR1 MDHEN and CDR2 SYDVKM. Trimming cost V 9 bases and J 10 bases; bases outside gene matches: 11. The CDR3 is CASRQGSLEEQFF. CDR3 DNA: TGTGCCAGTCGACAGGGGTCTCTGGAGGAGCAGTTCTTC.

This clonotype was observed a few times. This chain connects TRBV7-2 to TRBJ2-1, with 10 nucleotides matching TRBD2. V shed 5 bases, J shed 1 base, and the junction held 2 bases outside the gene matches. The CDR3 runs to 15 residues. Germline lookup yields CDR1 SGHTA and CDR2 FQGNSA. Written as DNA, the CDR3 is TGTGCCAGCAGCAAACTAGCGGGATCCTACAATGAGCAGTTCTTC. This gives the protein CASSKLAGSYNEQFF.

The chain uses TRBV6-2 or TRBV6-3 and TRBJ2-7; 7 nucleotides match TRBD2. This CDR3 is 15 amino acids long. The J segment lost 3 bases and the V segment lost 7 bases, leaving 12 bases of the junction unmatched. CDR1 MNHEY and CDR2 SVGEGT come from the germline V gene. CDR3 sequence: CASTRLAEPDYEQYF. CDR3 DNA sequence: TGTGCCAGCACCCGACTAGCCGAACCCGACTACGAGCAGTACTTC.

The chain uses TRBV29-1 and TRBJ2-1; TRBD1 agrees at 7 bases. Trimming cost V 7 bases and J 6 bases; bases outside gene matches: 12. The CDR3 loop spans 14 amino acids. Germline CDR1 is SQVTM and CDR2 is ANQGSEA. This chain's CDR3 is CSAFQPTGVNEQFF. The CDR3 bases are TGCAGCGCCTTTCAACCTACAGGGGTCAATGAGCAGTTCTTC.

The rearrangement joins TRBV4-3 to TRBJ1-1; 8 positions match TRBD1. Germline V gene data show CDR1 as LGHNA and CDR2 as YSLEER. This CDR3 has 15 amino acids. V lost 3 bases, J lost 6 bases, and 9 bases stayed unmatched. The CDR3 loop is CASSHGTGSVAEAFF. The CDR3 coding sequence is TGCGCCAGCAGCCATGGGACAGGATCAGTGGCTGAAGCTTTCTTT.